Listed below are T cell receptor beta chains from one sample, sequenced in a study of a mutant IDH1 vaccine in newly diagnosed glioma. The assay was immunoSEQ multiplex PCR, and TCRdb's table has in-frame clones only and misses some. The sample holds approximately 81,000 clones, almost 85% seen once. Their antigens are not known. The sample consisted of PBMCs, taken from a glioma patient whose treatment included an IDH1 peptide vaccine. These receptors were taken from a man aged 25 to 45 with glioma. Some clones in this sample may be carry-over from other donors' samples. CDR3s include the opening cysteine and the closing phenylalanine or tryptophan. The order of the fields is V gene, CDR3 length, clone size, J gene, D gene, CDR3 protein, CDR3 DNA. D genes are given only for firm matches. The size entry is marked missing in some rows and otherwise reads once, few, many or a size class.

V: TRBV6-5; length: 13; size: .; J: TRBJ1-2; D: .; CDR3: CASSYLGGGGYTF; DNA: TGTGCCAGCAGTTACCTTGGGGGAGGCGGCTACACCTTC
V: TRBV7-9; length: 13; size: .; J: TRBJ2-3; D: TRBD1; CDR3: CASLGQYTDTQYF; DNA: TGTGCCAGCTTGGGACAGTACACAGATACGCAGTATTTT
V: TRBV7-9; length: 15; size: .; J: TRBJ2-7; D: .; CDR3: CASSLGGPRSYEQYF; DNA: TGTGCCAGCAGCTTAGGGGGCCCACGCTCCTACGAGCAGTACTTC
V: TRBV5-4; length: 12; size: once; J: TRBJ2-1; D: .; CDR3: CASSSRRDSLFF; DNA: TGTGCCAGCAGCTCACGGAGGGACAGTCTGTTCTTC
V: TRBV6-1; length: 15; size: .; J: TRBJ1-5; D: .; CDR3: CASSIWGGPGQPQHF; DNA: TGTGCCAGCAGCATTTGGGGGGGACCCGGACAGCCCCAGCATTTT
V: TRBV28; length: 13; size: .; J: TRBJ1-2; D: .; CDR3: CASSLSQTYGYTF; DNA: TGTGCCAGCAGTTTATCCCAGACCTATGGCTACACCTTC
V: TRBV28; length: 15; size: .; J: TRBJ2-3; D: .; CDR3: CASSLSPRSGDTQYF; DNA: TGTGCCAGCAGTTTATCGCCCCGCTCGGGAGATACGCAGTATTTT
V: TRBV7-2; length: 15; size: .; J: TRBJ1-5; D: .; CDR3: CASSLGPGGAQPQHF; DNA: TGTGCCAGCAGCTTAGGTCCCGGGGGCGCGCAGCCCCAGCATTTT
V: TRBV7-8; length: 16; size: .; J: TRBJ1-1; D: .; CDR3: CASSPWSGLLNTEAFF; DNA: TGTGCCAGCAGCCCCTGGTCAGGACTATTGAACACTGAAGCTTTCTTT
V: TRBV25-1; length: 16; size: .; J: TRBJ2-7; D: TRBD2; CDR3: CASSGEKAGAFYEQYF; DNA: TGTGCCAGCAGTGGGGAAAAAGCGGGAGCGTTCTACGAGCAGTACTTC
V: TRBV28; length: 14; size: .; J: TRBJ1-4; D: .; CDR3: CASSPTGGWEKLFF; DNA: TGTGCCAGCAGTCCCACGGGGGGTTGGGAAAAACTGTTTTTT
V: TRBV5-1; length: 17; size: .; J: TRBJ1-1; D: .; CDR3: CASSLLGQGMDNTEAFF; DNA: TGCGCCAGCAGCTTGTTGGGGCAGGGGATGGACAACACTGAAGCTTTCTTT
V: TRBV6-5; length: 12; size: .; J: TRBJ2-4; D: TRBD1; CDR3: CASRSPGTVQYF; DNA: TGTGCCAGCAGATCTCCCGGGACAGTCCAGTACTTC
V: TRBV9; length: 15; size: .; J: TRBJ2-1; D: TRBD1; CDR3: CASSVGTGGRREQFF; DNA: TGTGCCAGCAGCGTCGGGACAGGGGGACGCAGGGAGCAGTTCTTC
V: TRBV18; length: 14; size: once; J: TRBJ2-7; D: TRBD2; CDR3: CASSLAGEEDEQYF; DNA: TGTGCCAGCTCATTAGCGGGAGAGGAAGACGAGCAGTACTTC
V: TRBV5-5; length: 15; size: .; J: TRBJ2-5; D: TRBD1; CDR3: CASSFLTGGQETQYF; DNA: TGTGCCAGCAGCTTTTTGACAGGGGGCCAAGAGACCCAGTACTTC
V: TRBV6-6; length: 15; size: once; J: TRBJ2-7; D: TRBD2; CDR3: CASSLSGTTHYEQYF; DNA: TGTGCCAGCAGTCTGTCCGGGACTACACACTACGAGCAGTACTTC
V: TRBV25-1; length: 13; size: .; J: TRBJ2-7; D: .; CDR3: CASSEQRSYEQYF; DNA: TGTGCCAGCAGTGAACAGCGTTCCTACGAGCAGTACTTC
V: TRBV28; length: 17; size: .; J: TRBJ1-5; D: .; CDR3: CASSPPRDKFYVQPQHF; DNA: TGTGCCAGCAGTCCCCCTCGGGACAAGTTTTACGTGCAGCCCCAGCATTTT
V: TRBV6-5; length: 13; size: .; J: TRBJ1-2; D: TRBD1; CDR3: CASSRQGFHGYTF; DNA: TGTGCCAGCAGTCGACAGGGGTTCCATGGCTACACCTTC
V: TRBV21-1; length: 11; size: .; J: TRBJ1-2; D: .; CDR3: CASSGHYGYTF; DNA: TGTGCCAGCAGCGGGCACTATGGCTACACCTTC
V: TRBV6-5; length: 13; size: .; J: TRBJ2-3; D: TRBD2; CDR3: CAAGGQLSDTQYF; DNA: TGTGCTGCGGGGGGCCAGTTGTCGGATACGCAGTATTTT
V: TRBV2; length: 13; size: few; J: TRBJ1-1; D: .; CDR3: CASSGEVGTEAFF; DNA: TGTGCCAGCAGTGGGGAGGTCGGGACTGAAGCTTTCTTT
V: TRBV5-1; length: 14; size: .; J: TRBJ1-1; D: TRBD1; CDR3: CASRQQGTNTEAFF; DNA: TGCGCCAGCAGACAACAGGGGACGAACACTGAAGCTTTCTTT
V: TRBV25-1; length: 16; size: .; J: TRBJ1-4; D: .; CDR3: CASSEALGGAVEKLFF; DNA: TGTGCCAGCAGTGAGGCTTTGGGGGGTGCGGTTGAAAAACTGTTTTTT
V: TRBV27; length: 15; size: .; J: TRBJ2-7; D: .; CDR3: CASSLGPGVVHEQYF; DNA: TGTGCCAGCAGTTTAGGTCCGGGGGTAGTCCACGAGCAGTACTTC
V: TRBV30; length: 13; size: .; J: TRBJ1-2; D: .; CDR3: CAWSDQGSYGYTF; DNA: TGTGCCTGGAGTGACCAGGGGAGCTATGGCTACACCTTC
V: TRBV9; length: 12; size: once; J: TRBJ2-7; D: TRBD1; CDR3: CASSLQGSEQYF; DNA: TGTGCCAGCAGCCTACAGGGGTCCGAGCAGTACTTC
V: TRBV5-1; length: 14; size: .; J: TRBJ1-6; D: TRBD1; CDR3: CASSPEGQTGTLHF; DNA: TGCGCCAGCAGCCCGGAGGGACAGACCGGGACCCTCCACTTT
V: TRBV11-1; length: 14; size: .; J: TRBJ2-3; D: .; CDR3: CASRTGPDTDTQYF; DNA: TGTGCCAGCAGGACAGGCCCCGACACAGATACGCAGTATTTT
V: TRBV27; length: 12; size: .; J: TRBJ2-7; D: TRBD1; CDR3: CASDGQGVGQYF; DNA: TGTGCCAGCGATGGACAGGGGGTTGGGCAGTACTTC
V: TRBV5-4; length: 15; size: .; J: TRBJ2-1; D: TRBD1; CDR3: CASSLLPGQGVEQFF; DNA: TGTGCCAGCAGCTTGCTTCCGGGACAGGGGGTTGAGCAGTTCTTC
V: TRBV2; length: 15; size: .; J: TRBJ2-2; D: TRBD2; CDR3: CASKTGTSGGAGLFF; DNA: TGTGCCAGCAAGACTGGGACTAGCGGGGGGGCAGGGCTGTTTTTT
V: TRBV7-9; length: 14; size: .; J: TRBJ2-5; D: .; CDR3: CASSLVGQGETQYF; DNA: TGTGCCAGCAGCTTAGTAGGGCAGGGAGAGACCCAGTACTTC
V: TRBV6-4; length: 13; size: few; J: TRBJ1-1; D: .; CDR3: CASSPGRDTEAFF; DNA: TGTGCCAGCAGTCCAGGTAGGGACACTGAAGCTTTCTTT
V: TRBV21-1; length: 11; size: .; J: TRBJ1-2; D: .; CDR3: CASSRGWGYTF; DNA: TGTGCCAGCAGCAGGGGGTGGGGCTACACCTTC
V: TRBV9; length: 14; size: .; J: TRBJ1-5; D: .; CDR3: CASSPGQKDQPQHF; DNA: TGTGCCAGCAGCCCCGGACAGAAAGATCAGCCCCAGCATTTT
V: TRBV5-6; length: 17; size: .; J: TRBJ2-5; D: .; CDR3: CASSLSVTSLFQETQYF; DNA: TGTGCCAGCAGCTTAAGCGTCACCTCCCTCTTCCAAGAGACCCAGTACTTC
V: TRBV27; length: 14; size: .; J: TRBJ2-2; D: TRBD2; CDR3: CASSKRGVTGELFF; DNA: TGTGCCAGCAGTAAGCGGGGCGTCACCGGGGAGCTGTTTTTT
V: TRBV28; length: 15; size: few; J: TRBJ1-5; D: TRBD1; CDR3: CASSSDRYSNQPQHF; DNA: TGTGCCAGCAGCTCGGACAGGTATAGCAATCAGCCCCAGCATTTT
V: TRBV11-1; length: 14; size: .; J: TRBJ1-1; D: .; CDR3: CASSLDRADTEAFF; DNA: TGTGCCAGCAGCTTAGACAGGGCTGACACTGAAGCTTTCTTT
V: TRBV10-1; length: 13; size: .; J: TRBJ1-5; D: .; CDR3: CASSSTPNQPQHF; DNA: TGCGCCAGCAGTAGTACCCCGAATCAGCCCCAGCATTTT
V: TRBV7-2; length: 15; size: .; J: TRBJ2-5; D: .; CDR3: CASSLVSSSQETQYF; DNA: TGTGCCAGCAGCTTAGTCAGCTCTTCCCAAGAGACCCAGTACTTC
V: TRBV5-8; length: 11; size: .; J: TRBJ2-3; D: .; CDR3: CASSLGYTQYF; DNA: TGTGCCAGCAGCTTGGGATATACGCAGTATTTT
V: TRBV5-8; length: 14; size: .; J: TRBJ1-3; D: TRBD1; CDR3: CASSFDRAGNTIYF; DNA: TGTGCCAGCAGCTTCGACAGGGCTGGAAACACCATATATTTT
V: TRBV27; length: 14; size: .; J: TRBJ1-1; D: .; CDR3: CASSYMRGNTEAFF; DNA: TGTGCCAGCAGTTACATGAGGGGAAACACTGAAGCTTTCTTT
V: TRBV5-4; length: 13; size: .; J: TRBJ2-2; D: .; CDR3: CASSWTNTGELFF; DNA: TGTGCCAGCAGCTGGACGAACACCGGGGAGCTGTTTTTT
V: TRBV7-9; length: 16; size: .; J: TRBJ2-1; D: .; CDR3: CASSLDLLALAGEQFF; DNA: TGTGCCAGCAGCTTAGATCTGCTCGCACTAGCAGGTGAGCAGTTCTTC
V: TRBV29-1; length: 12; size: .; J: TRBJ2-2; D: .; CDR3: CSVDVDTGELFF; DNA: TGCAGCGTTGACGTCGACACCGGGGAGCTGTTTTTT
V: TRBV11-2; length: 17; size: .; J: TRBJ2-7; D: TRBD2; CDR3: CASSQSPSGSVSYEQYF; DNA: TGTGCCAGCAGCCAGTCGCCTAGCGGGAGCGTCTCCTACGAGCAGTACTTC
V: TRBV7-9; length: 15; size: .; J: TRBJ1-5; D: .; CDR3: CASSLGQASNQPQHF; DNA: TGTGCCAGCAGCTTAGGACAGGCGAGCAATCAGCCCCAGCATTTT
V: TRBV6-5; length: 14; size: .; J: TRBJ1-2; D: .; CDR3: CASRGNGVGYGYTF; DNA: TGTGCCAGCAGGGGCAACGGGGTAGGATATGGCTACACCTTC
V: TRBV6-5; length: 14; size: .; J: TRBJ2-7; D: .; CDR3: CASSYSLGTYEQYF; DNA: TGTGCCAGCAGTTACTCTTTAGGTACCTACGAGCAGTACTTC
V: TRBV28; length: 15; size: once; J: TRBJ2-5; D: .; CDR3: CASSFGAENQETQYF; DNA: TGTGCCAGCAGTTTCGGGGCAGAAAACCAAGAGACCCAGTACTTC
V: TRBV7-2; length: 14; size: .; J: TRBJ2-7; D: TRBD1; CDR3: CASSPRTGSYEQYF; DNA: TGTGCCAGCAGCCCCCGGACAGGTTCCTACGAGCAGTACTTC
V: TRBV11-2; length: 11; size: .; J: TRBJ1-1; D: .; CDR3: CASSLTVKAFF; DNA: TGTGCCAGCAGCTTGACAGTCAAAGCTTTCTTT
V: TRBV28; length: 13; size: .; J: TRBJ2-7; D: TRBD2; CDR3: CASSLAGGLEQYF; DNA: TGTGCCAGCAGCCTAGCGGGAGGGCTCGAGCAGTACTTC
V: TRBV7-9; length: 15; size: .; J: TRBJ2-3; D: .; CDR3: CASSLGRQNTDTQYF; DNA: TGTGCCAGCAGCTTAGGCAGACAAAACACAGATACGCAGTATTTT
V: TRBV25-1; length: 16; size: .; J: TRBJ1-2; D: TRBD1; CDR3: CASSGVNRGRNYGYTF; DNA: TGTGCCAGCAGTGGCGTGAACAGGGGGCGCAACTATGGCTACACCTTC